This entry lists 7 T cell receptor beta chains sequenced from one sample in a study of T cell responses to AZD1222 COVID-19 vaccine. The repertoire was sequenced with immunoSEQ multiplex PCR; TCRdb's copy has only in-frame clones and lacks some. Among 100,000 or so clones listed, more than 75% were seen once. This material consisted of peripheral blood, taken on day 0 of AZD1222 vaccination. Source of these receptors: an adult in good health.

The sample holds one count of this clone. The gene calls are TRBV18 and TRBJ1-1; D unclear. The germline V and J ends were trimmed by 1 base and 0 bases, with 9 bases remaining between them. The CDR3 is made up of 15 amino acids. From germline, CDR1 is KGHSH and CDR2 LQKENI. In DNA form, the CDR3 reads TGTGCCAGCTCACCACGGGGTACGATGAACACTGAAGCTTTCTTT. Translated: CASSPRGTMNTEAFF.

The chain employs TRBV6-1 and TRBJ2-7; 7 bases fit TRBD2. This CDR3 comprises 16 residues. The germline V gene has CDR1 MNHNS and CDR2 SASEGT. After removal of 1 base from V and 7 bases from J, the junction contained 13 bases not matched to a gene. CDR3 amino acids: CASSEGGGAYVFEQYF. In nucleotides, the CDR3 is TGTGCCAGCAGTGAAGGGGGGGGAGCTTACGTGTTTGAGCAGTACTTC.

This rearrangement joins TRBV3-1 (or the pseudogene TRBV3-2) to TRBJ2-5; no clear D gene. CDR1 is LGHDT, CDR2 YNNKEL, per germline (reference sequence). V gave up 4 bases and J gave up 3 bases, with 3 bases separating them. The CDR3 runs 11 residues. This chain's CDR3 is CASSPKETQYF. CDR3 DNA sequence: TGTGCCAGCAGCCCTAAAGAGACCCAGTACTTC.

V is TRBV5-5 and J is TRBJ2-7; tentative D call: TRBD2 (6 bases). Looked up from germline, CDR1 is SGHKS and CDR2 is YYEKEE (reference sequence). This CDR3 contains 14 residues. V was pared by 2 bases and J by 2 bases, with 11 bases between. The CDR3 loop reads CASSLAGSPYEQYF. For the CDR3, the DNA is TGTGCCAGCAGCTTAGCGGGCAGCCCCTACGAGCAGTACTTC. Together with reference TRBV5-5 and TRBJ2-7, the CDR3 gives the full variable domain: DAGVTQSPTHLIKTRGQQVTLRCSPISGHKSVSWYQQVLGQGPQFIFQYYEKEERGRGNFPDRFSARQFPNYSSELNVNALLLGDSALYLCASSLAGSPYEQYFGPGTRLTVT.

The CDR3 here is CASSFQGEETQYF. The CDR3 bases are TGTGCCAGCAGCTTCCAGGGGGAAGAGACCCAGTACTTC. The chain carries TRBV7-2 and TRBJ2-5, with TRBD1 matching 7 bases. J lost 3 bases, V lost 3 bases, and 1 base had no gene match. This CDR3 region has 13 residues. Germline V gene lookup returns CDR1 SGHTA and CDR2 FQGNSA.

This rearrangement joins TRBV10-2 to TRBJ2-3, with 10 bases matching TRBD2. The CDR3 length is 15 residues. J was trimmed by 2 bases and V by 5 bases; bases with no gene match: 4. The germline gives CDR1 WSHSY, CDR2 SAAADI. The CDR3 sequence is CASSMGLAHTDTQYF. For the CDR3, the DNA is TGCGCCAGCAGTATGGGACTAGCGCACACAGATACGCAGTATTTT.

V is TRBV6-7 and J is TRBJ2-7; 8 positions match TRBD2. TRBV6-7 is classed as an ORF, of uncertain function. This CDR3 has 18 residues. Trimming at V came to 7 bases and at J to 0 bases, leaving 17 bases not matched to a gene. Here the CDR3 DNA reads TGTGCCAGCACCCCGACGGGGGTAGCGGGACCCAGCTCCTACGAGCAGTACTTC. Translating gives CASTPTGVAGPSSYEQYF.